The 24 T cell receptor beta chains below all came from one sample that was sequenced in a study of shared clonotypes between healthy human individuals. Clones were sequenced by immunoSEQ multiplex PCR, and TCRdb holds only the in-frame ones, with some missing. The sample has roughly 2.5 million clones, more than 90% seen once; the top ten hold 0.13% to 0.15%. Material: naive CD4+ T cells sorted from blood. The sample's subset: CD45RA+ positively selected. The receptor source for this set is a man aged 18 to 35 in good health.

This chain links TRBV4-1 with TRBJ2-2, with TRBD1 matching 10 bases. V gave up 2 bases and J gave up 2 bases; unmatched junction bases: 5. CDR3 size: 17 residues. Looked up from germline, CDR1 is MGHRA and CDR2 is YSYEKL. This CDR3 reads CASSQRGTGDNTGELFF. CDR3 nucleotides: TGCGCCAGCAGCCAACGCGGGACAGGGGACAACACCGGGGAGCTGTTTTTT.

The chain couples TRBV25-1 to TRBJ2-2; D not certain. The CDR3 consists of 13 residues. CDR1 is MGHDK, CDR2 SYGVNS, per germline. Trimming left V 5 bases short and J 0 bases short, with 4 bases between. The CDR3: CASSLANTGELFF. The CDR3 DNA reads as TGTGCCAGCAGTCTAGCGAACACCGGGGAGCTGTTTTTT.

V is TRBV6-6 and J is TRBJ1-1; D call uncertain. Germline V CDR1 and CDR2: MNHNY, SVGAGI (reference sequence). This CDR3 comprises 14 residues. V lost 2 bases and J 5 bases, leaving 12 bases between the germline ends. The CDR3 coding sequence is TGTGCCAGCAGTTACCCCGAAGCGACTACTGAAGCTTTCTTT. This gives the protein CASSYPEATTEAFF.

This clone was seen just once. The rearrangement links TRBV6-6 to TRBJ2-2, with TRBD1 matching 9 bases. Losses at the gene ends were 2 bases for V and 7 bases for J; bases not matched to a gene: 5. In germline, CDR1 is MNHNY, CDR2 SVGAGI (reference sequence). The CDR3 consists of 15 residues. Written as DNA, the CDR3 is TGTGCCAGCAGTTACCAACAGGGGGCGGGCGGGGAGCTGTTTTTT. It is translated as CASSYQQGAGGELFF.

This clone was counted between two and nine times. The V and J genes are TRBV7-9 and TRBJ1-6; weak D call: TRBD1 (5 bases). Looked up from germline, CDR1 is SEHNR and CDR2 is FQNEAQ (reference sequence). With 1 base removed from V and 7 bases from J, the gap between germline ends came to 17 bases. The CDR3 totals 17 residues. The CDR3 region is CASSLVLGQGNNSPLHF. In DNA form, the CDR3 reads TGTGCCAGCAGCTTAGTTCTCGGGCAGGGAAACAATTCACCCCTCCACTTT.

Here the CDR3 DNA reads TGTGCCAGCAGCTTCGGGGCAGGGGTGCCAGTCGATCAGCCCCAGCATTTT. This codes for CASSFGAGVPVDQPQHF. The chain employs TRBV7-3 and TRBJ1-5, with D perhaps TRBD1 (6 bases). Trimming shortened V by 3 bases and J by 5 bases, and 20 bases separated the two germline ends. The CDR3 is 17 amino acids. In germline, CDR1 is SGHTA, CDR2 FQGTGA.

The chain is built from TRBV30 and TRBJ2-1; tentatively, D is TRBD1 (5 bases). Germline lookup yields CDR1 GTSNPN and CDR2 SVGIG (reference sequence). This CDR3 is 13 amino acids long. V was cut by 0 bases and J by 4 bases, with 7 bases left in between. This CDR3 is CAWSVRQYNEQFF. Here the CDR3 DNA reads TGTGCCTGGAGTGTTAGACAGTACAATGAGCAGTTCTTC.

V and J are TRBV5-1 and TRBJ2-5, with D possibly TRBD2 on 5 matching bases. This CDR3 is built from 15 residues. Germline assignment: CDR1 SGHRS and CDR2 YFSETQ. Between the trimmed V and J ends, which lost 1 base and 2 bases, there was a span of 12 bases. For the CDR3, the DNA is TGCGCCAGCAGCTTGATCGGGAACCGACAAGAGACCCAGTACTTC. It encodes CASSLIGNRQETQYF.

V usage is TRBV7-9 and J usage is TRBJ2-7; 13 positions match TRBD2. V shed 4 bases and J 3 bases; nucleotides not matched to a gene: 6. The CDR3 has 16 amino acids. Germline values: CDR1 SEHNR, CDR2 FQNEAQ (reference sequence). The CDR3 reads CASSSTSGGTHYEQYF. CDR3 in DNA: TGTGCCAGCAGCTCGACTAGCGGGGGGACACACTACGAGCAGTACTTC.

CDR3 coding DNA: TGTGCCAGCAGCCCAAGGGACAGACAAAATTACTACGAGCAGTACTTC. Its protein product is CASSPRDRQNYYEQYF. The chain combines TRBV11-2 with TRBJ2-7; TRBD1 matches at 7 bases. Germline CDR1 is SGHAT and CDR2 is FQNNGV. Trimming at V came to 5 bases and at J to 3 bases, leaving 13 bases not matched to a gene. The CDR3 runs to 16 residues.

V and J are TRBV7-2 and TRBJ2-7; 9 positions agree with TRBD2. V lost 1 base, J lost 5 bases, and 3 bases stayed unmatched. The CDR3 is made up of 14 amino acids. In germline, CDR1 is SGHTA, CDR2 FQGNSA. The CDR3 loop reads CASSLVAGVNEQYF. The CDR3 bases are TGTGCCAGCAGCTTAGTAGCGGGAGTCAACGAGCAGTACTTC. The variable domain in full, completed from reference TRBV7-2 and TRBJ2-7, reads GAGVSQSPSNKVTEKGKDVELRCDPISGHTALYWYRQSLGQGLEFLIYFQGNSAPDKSGLPSDRFSAERTGGSVSTLTIQRTQQEDSAVYLCASSLVAGVNEQYFGPGTRLTVT.

The V and J genes are TRBV30 and TRBJ2-1; the D is unclear. Germline V gene sequence: CDR1 GTSNPN, CDR2 SVGIG (reference sequence). There are 15 residues in the CDR3. Trimming removed 0 bases at V and 0 bases at J, with 9 bases between. The CDR3 protein is CAWSVPGYSYNEQFF. Written as DNA, the CDR3 is TGTGCCTGGAGTGTACCTGGCTACTCCTACAATGAGCAGTTCTTC.

The chain employs TRBV9 and TRBJ2-1; 11 bases map to TRBD1. In germline, CDR1 is SGDLS, CDR2 YYNGEE. V lost 3 bases and J lost 13; bases outside the gene matches: 9. This CDR3 region has 14 residues. The CDR3 DNA sequence: TGTGCCAGCAGCGATGGACAGGGGGCGAGGCGACAGTTCTTC. This codes for CASSDGQGARRQFF.

This chain uses TRBV12-5 with TRBJ1-5; a possible D gene is TRBD1 (6 bases). CDR3 length: 14 residues. Trimming removed 1 base at V and 10 bases at J, with 14 bases between. Germline CDR1 reads LGHNT; CDR2 reads FRNRAP. The CDR3 bases are TGTGCTAGTGGTTTGGGGACAGCGGCAAGACCCCAGCATTTT. This encodes CASGLGTAARPQHF.

This clone was seen only a few times. The CDR3 DNA sequence: TGTGCCAGCAGTTACTCGTACGGCGGAAATACTGAAGCTTTCTTT. Protein: CASSYSYGGNTEAFF. The chain uses TRBV6-5 and TRBJ1-1; no reliable D call. The germline V gene encodes CDR1 MNHEY and CDR2 SVGAGI. The CDR3 totals 15 residues. Trimming took 0 bases from V and 5 from J, leaving 13 bases between them.

Only a few counts were recorded for this clone. This sample also contains other DNA sequences that code for the same CDR3. The rearrangement links TRBV2 to TRBJ1-5, with 10 bases lining up with TRBD1. V lost 1 base and J lost 6; bases outside the gene matches: 0. Germline CDR1 reads SNHLY; CDR2 reads FYNNEI. The CDR3 covers 14 residues. The CDR3 DNA reads as TGTGCCAGCAGTGAAGGGACAGGGGGTCAGCCCCAGCATTTT. It yields the protein CASSEGTGGQPQHF.

The V call is TRBV6-5, the J call TRBJ2-5, with 9 bases matching TRBD1. The CDR3 runs 14 residues. V shed 6 bases and J 5 bases; nucleotides not matched to a gene: 7. CDR1 is MNHEY, CDR2 SVGAGI, per germline. This CDR3 is CASSSTGGEETQYF. The CDR3 DNA sequence: TGTGCCAGCAGCTCCACAGGGGGCGAGGAGACCCAGTACTTC.

The rearrangement uses TRBV2 and TRBJ1-2, with 9 bases matching TRBD1. The CDR3 sequence is 14 residues long. The V and J ends lost 4 bases and 8 bases, in that order; junction bases with no gene match: 8. Germline CDR1 SNHLY, CDR2 FYNNEI. The CDR3 DNA follows: TGTGCCAGCAGTGGGGGGACAGGGTGGTACGGCTACACCTTC. Translation gives CASSGGTGWYGYTF.

V and J are TRBV7-3 and TRBJ2-6; unclear D gene. The CDR3 is 14 amino acids. Trimming cost V 5 bases and J 2 bases, with 7 bases left between them. The germline V gene encodes CDR1 SGHTA and CDR2 FQGTGA. The CDR3 loop is CASSTDPGANVLTF. In DNA form, the CDR3 reads TGTGCCAGCAGCACAGACCCTGGGGCCAACGTCCTGACTTTC.

This chain connects TRBV2 to TRBJ2-2; the D gene is possibly TRBD1 (5 bases). CDR3 length: 15 amino acids. The germline V gene has CDR1 SNHLY and CDR2 FYNNEI. The V and J ends lost 1 base and 6 bases respectively, with 12 bases between them. The CDR3 bases are TGTGCCAGCAGTGAAGTTGTTCAGGGTTCCGGGGAGCTGTTTTTT. It encodes CASSEVVQGSGELFF.

In DNA form, the CDR3 reads TGTGCCAGCAAAACAGACCAGGGATCCTACGAGCAGTACTTC. Translation: CASKTDQGSYEQYF. V and J are TRBV28 and TRBJ2-7; D is possibly TRBD1 (5 bases). Trimming shortened V by 7 bases and J by 1 base, and 14 bases separated the two germline ends. The V gene's germline CDR1 is MDHEN and CDR2 SYDVKM. There are 14 residues in the CDR3.

In regard to this clone: At one end the junction does not follow the germline gene, possibly because of a read error. The chain couples TRBV7-7 to TRBJ2-2; 7 bases align to TRBD2. CDR1 and CDR2 (germline): SSHAT, FNYEAQ (reference sequence). CDR3 length: 14 amino acids. The CDR3 reads CASKAGANTGELFF. The DNA for the CDR3 is TGTGCTAGCAAGGCGGGAGCGAACACCGGGGAGCTGTTTTTT.

The chain couples TRBV7-3 to TRBJ2-1, with 10 bases lining up with TRBD2. Germline loops: CDR1 SGHTA, CDR2 FQGTGA. The ends lost 0 bases at V and 8 bases at J; junction bases unmatched: 7. The CDR3 spans 16 residues. As DNA, the CDR3 is TGTGCCAGCAGCTTAACCGAGCGGGGGGGCGTCGATGAGCAGTTCTTC. Amino acids: CASSLTERGGVDEQFF.

This chain uses TRBV20-1 with TRBJ2-5, with no clear D. CDR3 length: 10 residues. Germline V gives CDR1 DFQATT, CDR2 SNEGSKA (reference sequence). V gave up 6 bases and J gave up 5 bases, with 7 bases separating them. The CDR3 DNA reads as TGCAGTGCCATTGACGAGACCCAGTACTTC. Encoded protein: CSAIDETQYF.